Below, 10 T cell receptor beta chains from the same sample are listed, as sequenced in a study of blood T cell repertoires in COVID-19. The method was immunoSEQ multiplex PCR; TCRdb's version includes in-frame clones alone and lacks a portion of them. The sample lists fewer than 650,000 clones, 85% to 90% occurring once. The sample comprised peripheral blood. Every receptor here comes from a woman in her 50s with COVID-19, enrolled during active disease.

This clone has only one observation. The junction differs from germline at one of its ends, possibly a read error. V is TRBV3-1 (or the pseudogene TRBV3-2) and J is TRBJ2-1; TRBD1 matches 9 bases. The CDR3 spans 12 residues. Per the germline V gene, CDR1 is LGHDT and CDR2 is YNNKEL (reference sequence). This CDR3 is CASSQGGQGPLF. CDR3 in DNA: TGTGCCAGCAGCCAAGGCGGACAGGGGCCCCTCTTC.

CDR3 residues: CASSVSGSTSGGDTQYF. The DNA for the CDR3 is TGTGCCAGCAGCGTATCAGGTTCGACTAGCGGGGGAGATACGCAGTATTTT. The chain joins TRBV9 to TRBJ2-3; 12 bases map to TRBD2. Per germline, CDR1 SGDLS and CDR2 YYNGEE. Trimming took 1 base from V and 5 from J; bases not matched to a gene: 8. The CDR3 is 17 amino acids.

The table lists this clone with a few counts. The gene calls are TRBV7-9 and TRBJ1-1, with D unclear. This CDR3 contains 10 residues. The germline V and J ends were trimmed by 3 bases and 11 bases, with 7 bases remaining between them. In germline, CDR1 is SEHNR, CDR2 FQNEAQ (reference sequence). The DNA of the CDR3 is TGTGCCAGCAGCTTGAGGGTCGCTTTCTTT. Its translation is CASSLRVAFF.

V gene TRBV19 combines with J gene TRBJ1-2; 8 nucleotides line up with TRBD1. The J segment lost 7 bases and the V segment lost 9 bases, leaving 7 bases of the junction unmatched. The CDR3 runs to 12 residues. Per germline, CDR1 LNHDA and CDR2 SQIVND (reference sequence). The CDR3 sequence: CASLDRGFGYTF. In DNA form, the CDR3 reads TGTGCCAGCCTAGACAGGGGATTTGGCTACACCTTC.

The rearrangement uses TRBV6-1 and TRBJ2-1; TRBD2 matches 11 bases. Per germline, CDR1 MNHNS and CDR2 SASEGT. CDR3 length: 15 amino acids. V was clipped by 2 bases and J by 9 bases; unmatched bases: 6. This chain's CDR3 is CASSEPGLAAGEQFF. The CDR3 DNA reads as TGTGCCAGCAGTGAACCGGGACTAGCGGCGGGTGAGCAGTTCTTC.

The CDR3 DNA sequence: TGTGCCACCCGACAGCTCACTGAAGCTTTCTTT. As protein: CATRQLTEAFF. The chain carries TRBV12-3 or TRBV12-4 and TRBJ1-1, with a possible D match to TRBD1 (5 bases). The V end lost 10 bases, the J end lost 4 bases, and 10 bases lay between the germline ends. CDR3 length equals 11 residues.

Notes on this clone: A junction end diverges from the germline sequence, so it may reflect a read error. This chain links TRBV20-1 with TRBJ2-1, with a weak D call TRBD1 (5 bases). This CDR3 has 11 residues. Germline CDR1 reads DFQATT; CDR2 reads SNEGSKA (reference sequence). In DNA, the CDR3 is TGCAGTGCCCCGACAGCCCTGACAAGGGTCTTC. Protein: CSAPTALTRVF.

The genes are TRBV27 and TRBJ2-1, with TRBD2 matching over 7 bases. Germline V gives CDR1 MNHEY, CDR2 SMNVEV (reference sequence). The J segment lost 0 bases and the V segment lost 0 bases, leaving 11 bases of the junction unmatched. The CDR3 contains 19 residues. CDR3 in amino acids: CASSLSLAGGGSSYNEQFF. In DNA, the CDR3 is TGTGCCAGCAGTTTATCTTTGGCGGGCGGGGGTAGCTCCTACAATGAGCAGTTCTTC.

The rearrangement links TRBV12-5 to TRBJ2-2; 7 nucleotides agree with TRBD2. Germline trimming cut 2 bases from V and 0 bases from J; bases unmatched to any gene: 3. Germline loops: CDR1 LGHNT, CDR2 FRNRAP. This CDR3 has 16 residues. The CDR3 spells CASGLPSGANTGELFF. CDR3 DNA: TGTGCTAGTGGTTTGCCGAGCGGGGCGAACACCGGGGAGCTGTTTTTT.

J is TRBJ1-2 and V is TRBV6-5, with 7 nucleotides matching TRBD1. Per the germline V gene, CDR1 is MNHEY and CDR2 is SVGAGI. The CDR3 is 13 residues long. V lost 2 bases to trimming and J lost 6 bases; unmatched junction nucleotides: 3. DNA of the CDR3: TGTGCCAGCAGTTACCTAACAGGGGATGGCTACACCTTC. This codes for CASSYLTGDGYTF.